This TCR beta chain is drawn from a study of blood T cells in healthy people across ages. CDR1 is SGDLS, CDR2 YYNGEE, per germline. The CDR3 has 13 residues. Trimming cost V 3 bases and J 8 bases, with 11 bases left between them. Sample-barcoded 5' priming and a J-beta primer mix drove a second PCR of 7 to 11 cycles. TCRdb re-called the 5' RACE reads with MiXCR, one entry per CDR3 protein. This sample has some 900,000 distinct CDR3 sequences, with roughly 43% found just once. This TCR came from a man aged 25 to 40 in good health. V usage is TRBV9 and J usage is TRBJ1-4, with D perhaps TRBD1 (6 bases). The sequencing input was blood. In DNA form, the CDR3 reads TGTGCCAGCAGCGCCCAGGGGTACGAAAAACTGTTTTTT. Protein: CASSAQGYEKLFF.